The source of this T cell receptor (beta chain) is a study of CD4+ T cells in melanoma. Study findings and constraints: CD8+ T cell, macrophage and B cell function reportedly correlated with neoantigen-specific CD4+ T cells. Neoantigen-specific CD4+ T cells in melanoma reportedly had diverse differentiation states.

Produced via immunoSEQ multiplex PCR; TCRdb's table is partial and in-frame only. The repertoire includes about 110,000 clones, about 92% of them detected once, and 2.5% to 3.5% sits in the top ten. There are a few counts of this clone. Its antigen is undetermined. Germline V gives CDR1 SGHNT, CDR2 YYREEE (reference sequence). The CDR3 spans 14 residues. Trimming cost V 0 bases and J 6 bases, with 9 bases left between them. Sequencing was done on a sample of peripheral blood. This TCR was recovered from a human donor with melanoma. This sequence joins TRBV5-4 and TRBJ2-2; possibly TRBD1 for D (6 bases). CDR3: CASSLDRASGELFF. The CDR3 bases are TGTGCCAGCAGCTTGGACAGGGCATCCGGGGAGCTGTTTTTT.